This entry lists 23 T cell receptor beta chains sequenced from one sample in a study of T cell responses to AZD1222 COVID-19 vaccine. The data were produced by immunoSEQ multiplex PCR, yet TCRdb's version contains in-frame clones alone and is incomplete. The sample holds about 79,000 clones, around 84% seen once. The starting material was peripheral blood, obtained on day 0 of AZD1222 vaccination. These TCRs come from an adult in good health.

The chain recombines TRBV6-2 or TRBV6-3 with TRBJ2-3; 7 positions agree with TRBD1. In germline, CDR1 is MNHEY, CDR2 SVGEGT. The CDR3 extends over 18 amino acids. With 5 bases clipped from V and 2 bases from J, the junction kept 16 bases outside the gene matches. The CDR3 region has the DNA TGTGCCAGCAGTATAGTTATGAGGGACAGACTCAACACAGATACGCAGTATTTT. This codes for CASSIVMRDRLNTDTQYF.

This clone has a count of ten or more. The rearrangement uses TRBV12-3 or TRBV12-4 and TRBJ1-1; D possibly corresponds to TRBD1 (6 bases). Trimming removed 1 base at V and 6 bases at J, with 6 bases between. The CDR3 has 12 residues. CDR3 DNA sequence: TGTGCCAGCAGTTTAGGGGGGCCTGAAGCTTTCTTT. Translating it yields CASSLGGPEAFF.

This clone was observed at least ten times. The V gene is TRBV30, the J gene TRBJ1-5; the match to TRBD1 covers 9 bases. The germline gives CDR1 GTSNPN, CDR2 SVGIG (reference sequence). The CDR3 is made up of 15 amino acids. The V segment lost 0 bases and the J segment 6 bases; nucleotides outside the gene matches: 6. The CDR3 loop is CAWSVPGTGTQPQHF. CDR3 nucleotide sequence: TGTGCCTGGAGTGTACCAGGGACAGGGACTCAGCCCCAGCATTTT.

V gene TRBV4-2 combines with J gene TRBJ2-1; 8 bases fit TRBD1. J was trimmed by 6 bases and V by 2 bases; bases with no gene match: 6. The germline gives CDR1 LGHNA, CDR2 YNFKEQ. The CDR3 length is 15 residues. The CDR3 nucleotides are TGTGCCAGCAGCCAACAGGACAGGGCGGGCAATGAGCAGTTCTTC. Translating it yields CASSQQDRAGNEQFF.

The chain has TRBV7-2 and TRBJ2-5; D unresolved. Germline V lookup: CDR1 SGHTA, CDR2 FQGNSA. There are 13 residues in the CDR3. Trimming shortened V by 1 base and J by 0 bases, and 3 bases separated the two germline ends. The CDR3 reads CASSLGYQETQYF. The CDR3 DNA follows: TGTGCCAGCAGCTTAGGGTACCAAGAGACCCAGTACTTC.

This clone was found a few times. The rearrangement uses TRBV30 and TRBJ2-4; D uncertain. Trimming removed 1 base from V and 9 bases from J, with 13 bases in between. The CDR3 length is 13 residues. Germline loops: CDR1 GTSNPN, CDR2 SVGIG (reference sequence). The CDR3 DNA is TGTGCCTGGAGTGGAGTTTTCTCACGCATTCAGTACTTC. Translating it yields CAWSGVFSRIQYF.

This clone came up once. The genes are TRBV19 and TRBJ1-2, with D uncertain. Germline lookup yields CDR1 LNHDA and CDR2 SQIVND (reference sequence). V was clipped by 4 bases and J by 8 bases, with 8 bases between them. The CDR3 consists of 11 residues. The CDR3 DNA reads TGTGCCAGTAGTACAGGAGGCGGCTACACCTTC. Amino acids: CASSTGGGYTF.

The V call is TRBV6-5, the J call TRBJ2-7; tentative D call: TRBD2 (6 bases). Germline V gives CDR1 MNHEY, CDR2 SVGAGI. CDR3 size: 15 residues. The V and J ends lost 8 bases and 2 bases respectively, with 19 bases between them. CDR3 DNA: TGTGCCAGCCTAATGGATAGAGCGGGCCCCTACGAGCAGTACTTC. Protein product: CASLMDRAGPYEQYF.

This clone occurred many times. The chain joins TRBV2 to TRBJ1-4, with D perhaps TRBD1 (5 bases). This CDR3 spans 14 amino acids. V dropped 6 bases and J dropped 7 bases, with 15 bases sitting between them. Germline-derived CDR1 and CDR2 are SNHLY and FYNNEI. DNA for the CDR3: TGTGCCAGCAGGAGAGGGGAGTCGGGTGAAAAACTGTTTTTT. As protein: CASRRGESGEKLFF.

This clone has just one count. The J gene is TRBJ1-2, the V gene TRBV4-1; a weak D match, TRBD1 (5 bases). CDR3 length: 15 residues. Trimming stripped 0 bases from V and 11 bases from J, with 19 bases between. From germline, CDR1 is MGHRA and CDR2 YSYEKL. CDR3 residues: CASSQDWGAAGGYTF. The CDR3 DNA sequence: TGCGCCAGCAGCCAAGATTGGGGCGCCGCCGGAGGGTACACCTTC.

The chain couples TRBV2 to TRBJ2-1; TRBD1 matches 7 bases. Trimming cost V 4 bases and J 0 bases; bases outside gene matches: 6. CDR1 and CDR2 from the germline V gene are SNHLY and FYNNEI. The CDR3 has 16 amino acids. This CDR3 reads CASSGTGFYSYNEQFF. DNA of the CDR3: TGTGCCAGCAGTGGGACAGGTTTTTACTCCTACAATGAGCAGTTCTTC.

The rearrangement uses TRBV7-9 and TRBJ1-1; TRBD1 matches 9 bases. Germline CDR1 is SEHNR and CDR2 is FQNEAQ (reference sequence). V shed 1 base, J shed 4 bases, and the junction held 10 bases outside the gene matches. This CDR3 has 17 amino acids. DNA of the CDR3: TGTGCCAGCAGCTTAGGGGGTTTCCTGGACAGGGGCACTGAAGCTTTCTTT. Encoded protein: CASSLGGFLDRGTEAFF.

V gene TRBV29-1 combines with J gene TRBJ1-1; D is perhaps TRBD1 (6 bases). Germline CDR1 reads SQVTM; CDR2 reads ANQGSEA. The CDR3 has 13 residues. Trimming took off 7 bases at V and 6 bases at J, with 18 bases between the two ends. The CDR3 spells CSALPGQTAEAFF. The CDR3 nucleotides are TGCAGCGCCCTCCCCGGACAGACCGCTGAAGCTTTCTTT.

The J gene is TRBJ1-2, the V gene TRBV10-3; the D is unclear. The CDR3 has 13 residues. Germline loops: CDR1 ENHRY, CDR2 SYGVKD. V was pared by 1 base and J by 0 bases, with 3 bases between. CDR3 in amino acids: CAISEYTNYGYTF. CDR3 nucleotide sequence: TGTGCCATCAGTGAGTACACTAACTATGGCTACACCTTC.

The chain has TRBV5-1 and TRBJ1-1; maybe TRBD1 (5 bases). V was shortened by 3 bases and J by 1 base, with 10 bases between the two germline ends. The CDR3 length is 14 residues. The germline CDR1 and CDR2 sequences are SGHRS and YFSETQ. CDR3 loop: CASSYTGGNTEAFF. The DNA for the CDR3 is TGCGCCAGCAGCTACACAGGAGGGAACACTGAAGCTTTCTTT.

This rearrangement joins TRBV7-9 to TRBJ1-2; D unclear. The CDR3 is 12 residues long. Germline lookup yields CDR1 SEHNR and CDR2 FQNEAQ (reference sequence). V was pared by 1 base and J by 6 bases, with 6 bases between. CDR3 in amino acids: CASSLEGHGYTF. Written as DNA, the CDR3 is TGTGCCAGCAGCTTAGAAGGACATGGCTACACCTTC. Full variable domain (missing parts from reference TRBV7-9 and TRBJ1-2): DTGVSQNPRHKITKRGQNVTFRCDPISEHNRLYWYRQTLGQGPEFLTYFQNEAQLEKSRLLSDRFSAERPKGSFSTLEIQRTEQGDSAMYLCASSLEGHGYTFGSGTRLTVV.

For this clone: Other DNA sequences of this sample code for an identical CDR3. The gene calls are TRBV3-1 (or the pseudogene TRBV3-2) and TRBJ2-2; D unresolved. CDR1 and CDR2 from the germline V gene are LGHDT and YNNKEL (reference sequence). V lost 1 base and J lost 6, with 6 bases in between. The CDR3 length is 13 residues. CDR3 in amino acids: CASSQGGAGELFF. As DNA, the CDR3 is TGTGCCAGCAGCCAAGGTGGGGCCGGGGAGCTGTTTTTT.

The chain carries TRBV5-8 and TRBJ2-3; D assignment may be TRBD1 or TRBD2 (5 bases each). V was trimmed by 4 bases and J by 4 bases, leaving 13 bases between them. This CDR3 has 14 amino acids. The germline V gene has CDR1 SGHTS and CDR2 YDEGEE. CDR3 region: CASSKGRPADTQYF. The CDR3 region has the DNA TGTGCCAGCAGCAAGGGACGCCCCGCAGATACGCAGTATTTT.

CDR3 loop: CAWSGQPNTEAFF. CDR3 DNA sequence: TGTGCCTGGAGTGGGCAGCCGAACACTGAAGCTTTCTTT. The chain carries TRBV30 and TRBJ1-1; the D is unclear. Trimming cost V 1 base and J 1 base, with 7 bases left between them. The CDR3 extends over 13 amino acids. The germline CDR1 and CDR2 sequences are GTSNPN and SVGIG (reference sequence).

The table lists this clone with a few counts. The chain links TRBV7-9 to TRBJ1-4; D not certain. Germline CDR1 reads SEHNR; CDR2 reads FQNEAQ (reference sequence). This CDR3 is built from 18 residues. V was cut by 3 bases and J by 0 bases, with 17 bases left in between. CDR3 coding DNA: TGTGCCAGCAGCTTGACTTTAGGCAGACAAACAACTAATGAAAAACTGTTTTTT. It translates to CASSLTLGRQTTNEKLFF.

The chain uses TRBV7-8 and TRBJ1-5, with D unresolved. Germline values: CDR1 SGHVS, CDR2 FQNEAQ. V lost 0 bases, J lost 2 bases, and 8 bases lay in between. The length of the CDR3 is 15 residues. Here the CDR3 DNA reads TGTGCCAGCAGCTTAGCGGGTGGGGGCAATCAGCCCCAGCATTTT. It encodes CASSLAGGGNQPQHF. Full variable domain (rest looked up from reference TRBV7-8 and TRBJ1-5): GAGVSQSPRYKVAKRGQDVALRCDPISGHVSLFWYQQALGQGPEFLTYFQNEAQLDKSGLPSDRFFAERPEGSVSTLKIQRTQQEDSAVYLCASSLAGGGNQPQHFGDGTRLSIL.

The chain couples TRBV7-9 to TRBJ2-5; no clear D. The CDR3 extends over 14 amino acids. Germline CDR1 is SEHNR and CDR2 is FQNEAQ (reference sequence). V shed 2 bases and J shed 3 bases, with 10 bases lying between them. The CDR3 bases are TGTGCCAGCAGCTTATATAGTAAGGAAGAGACCCAGTACTTC. Amino acids: CASSLYSKEETQYF.

The sample holds a few counts of this clone. The chain links TRBV19 to TRBJ2-7; D could derive from TRBD1 or TRBD2 (5 bases each). Per the germline V gene, CDR1 is LNHDA and CDR2 is SQIVND (reference sequence). The CDR3 extends over 13 amino acids. Deletions cut 4 bases from V and 3 bases from J, with 10 bases between. CDR3 in DNA: TGTGCCAGTAGTAAGGGACCCGTCTACGAGCAGTACTTC. Translated, it gives CASSKGPVYEQYF.